This T cell receptor beta chain was sequenced in a study of regulatory T cells in long-lasting Graves disease (dated by TCRdb to the early 2020s). For context, the study as a whole: Persistent Graves' disease was defined as antithyroid drug treatment for over 5 years with persistently positive TSH receptor autoantibodies. Patients with persistent Graves' disease were compared with patients with newly diagnosed Graves' disease using TCR sequencing and RNA sequencing of peripheral blood. The study took place in China and was registered as a clinical trial. A total of 33 samples underwent TCR sequencing, from 13 patients with persistent Graves' disease and 20 or so patients with newly diagnosed Graves' disease. Antithyroid drugs had been taken for approximately 10 years on average by persistent Graves' disease patients in the clinical cohort.

Receptor amplification or capture employed multiplex PCR. The data were produced on an Illumina HiSeq 4000. To build TCR beta libraries, CDR3 regions were amplified by Arm-PCR using iRepertoire HTBI primers. Before sequencing, the PCR products went through gel purification. In the source study's methods: Gene usage analysis of CDR3 amino acid clonotypes relied on the approximately 60 TRBV and over 13 TRBJ segments identified across samples. Filtered high-quality paired reads were merged into contigs using COPE and FqMerger. BLAST was used to align contigs to IMGT TRBV, TRBD and TRBJ reference genes, and CDR3 was defined according to IMGT. Any clonotype with a frequency above 0.1% was classified as a highly expanded clone. Shannon entropy served as the measure of repertoire diversity, while the Gini coefficient captured V-J evenness. A clonotype was considered public if more than one individual shared it. The raw public data were reprocessed by TCRdb itself: fastp quality trimming at Q25, MiXCR clonotype calling, in-frame beta chains only. Every distinct CDR3 protein forms one entry, paired with its most common genes and DNA. For this entry, the V and J calls and clone size follow TCRdb and not the study's own pipeline. The sample has roughly 400,000 distinct CDR3 sequences on record, 20% of them singletons. The ten largest clones capture under 25% of the sample.

This clonotype has more than one count but fewer than ten. Its antigen is still unknown. It has no much larger one-base neighbor in the sample; base qualities were not kept. Per the germline V gene (reference sequence), SEHNR is the CDR1 and FQNEAQ is the CDR2. V lost 2 bases and J lost 0 bases; the stretch between them is 10 bases long. Including cysteine and phenylalanine, the CDR3 has 16 amino acids. Only the CDR3 DNA stays, 48 bases, in frame from base 1. Broad study findings and their caveats: A larger number of public clonotypes was shared among persistent patients (over 2,500) than among newly diagnosed patients (roughly 1,000). Compared with newly diagnosed patients, patients with persistent Graves' disease had lower TCR Shannon entropy and fewer highly expanded clones, which suggests clonal expansion. As a limitation, the authors acknowledged that the small sample size may reduce accuracy. Sequencing and analysis were limited to the TCR beta chain. Only peripheral blood was studied, because thyroid tissue, the primary lesion, was inaccessible. Persistent disease showed preferential use of TRBV28, TRBJ1-2 and TRBJ2-5, whereas newly diagnosed disease favored TRBV20-1 and TRBJ2-1.

The sample's time point label, in plain terms: persistent/refractory GD, antithyroid drugs over 5 years with positive TRAb. RNA was extracted from PBMCs in TRIzol for both TCR sequencing and RNA sequencing. The diagnosis of Graves' disease followed American Thyroid Association guidelines. Patients for the study were recruited at an endocrinology department in Xi'an, China. Each patient gave 7.5 to 10 milliliters of peripheral blood, collected in an EDTA anticoagulant tube. Ficoll Paque Plus density gradient separation was used to isolate PBMCs, and no further T cell sorting was done. An Agilent 2100 Bioanalyzer and agarose gel were used to assess RNA quality, and a NanoDrop 2000 was used to measure RNA concentration.

The sequenced sample was peripheral blood mononuclear cells (PBMCs), obtained when the disease was refractory, from a patient treated with antithyroid drugs. The rearrangement joined TRBV7-9 to TRBJ2-2; there is no confident call for the D gene. This clonotype was obtained from a female donor with Graves disease. Here the CDR3 is given as CASSLMARTNTGELFF. The DNA is as follows: TGTGCCAGCAGCTTAATGGCCAGAACGAACACCGGGGAGCTGTTTTTT.